This T cell receptor (beta chain) was observed in a study of T cell responses to AZD1222 COVID-19 vaccine. For the study at large: Samples with a second dose at about 4 or about 12 weeks were pooled together. Whole-study findings and limits: Scientists sampled the repertoires only once the peak T cell response had passed. Donor demographics were predominantly white British with a female majority; clonal diversity may be underestimated. Two AZD1222 doses significantly raised spike-specific TCR breadth and depth over controls.

Assay: immunoSEQ multiplex PCR; the TCRdb copy retains only in-frame clones and omits some. The sample has about 87,000 clones, nearly 90% seen once. The germline CDR1 and CDR2 sequences are SGHRS and YFSETQ. This CDR3 is 13 amino acids long. Trimming shortened V by 3 bases and J by 1 base, and 7 bases separated the two germline ends. With respect to this clone: The antigen is not known.

This sample comprised peripheral blood, obtained on day 0 of AZD1222 vaccination. This sequence joins TRBV5-1 and TRBJ1-1, with D possibly TRBD1 on 5 matching bases. This TCR came from an adult in good health. DNA for the CDR3: TGCGCCAGCAGCTGGCAGGGGAACACTGAAGCTTTCTTT. It codes for CASSWQGNTEAFF. The complete variable domain, with remaining parts taken from reference TRBV5-1 and TRBJ1-1, reads KAGVTQTPRYLIKTRGQQVTLSCSPISGHRSVSWYQQTPGQGLQFLFEYFSETQRNKGNFPGRFSGRQFSNSRSEMNVSTLELGDSALYLCASSWQGNTEAFFGQGTRLTVV.